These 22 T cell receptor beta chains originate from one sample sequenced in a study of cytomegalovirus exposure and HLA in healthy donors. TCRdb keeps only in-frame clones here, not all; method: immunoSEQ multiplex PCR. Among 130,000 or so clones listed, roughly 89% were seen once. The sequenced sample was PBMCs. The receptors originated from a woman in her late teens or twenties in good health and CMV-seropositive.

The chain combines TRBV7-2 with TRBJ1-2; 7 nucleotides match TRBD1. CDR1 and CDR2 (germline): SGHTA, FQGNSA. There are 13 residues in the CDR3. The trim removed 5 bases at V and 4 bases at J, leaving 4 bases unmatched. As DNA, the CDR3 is TGTGCCAGCAGCGAAGGGACAGCCTATGGCTACACCTTC. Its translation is CASSEGTAYGYTF. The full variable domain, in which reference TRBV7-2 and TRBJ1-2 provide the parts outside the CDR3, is GAGVSQSPSNKVTEKGKDVELRCDPISGHTALYWYRQSLGQGLEFLIYFQGNSAPDKSGLPSDRFSAERTGGSVSTLTIQRTQQEDSAVYLCASSEGTAYGYTFGSGTRLTVV.

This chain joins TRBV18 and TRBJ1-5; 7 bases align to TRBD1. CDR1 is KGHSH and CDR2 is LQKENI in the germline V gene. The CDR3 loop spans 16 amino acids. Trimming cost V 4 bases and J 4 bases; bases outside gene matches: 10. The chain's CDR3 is CASSLSGTDVNQPQHF. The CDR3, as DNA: TGTGCCAGCTCACTCTCGGGGACAGACGTTAATCAGCCCCAGCATTTT.

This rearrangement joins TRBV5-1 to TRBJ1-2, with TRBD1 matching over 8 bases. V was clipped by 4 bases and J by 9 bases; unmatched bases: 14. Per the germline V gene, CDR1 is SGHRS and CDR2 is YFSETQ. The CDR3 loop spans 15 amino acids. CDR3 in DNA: TGCGCCAGCAGCACAGACAGGGGTGGCGCCGGGAGCTACACCTTC. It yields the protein CASSTDRGGAGSYTF.

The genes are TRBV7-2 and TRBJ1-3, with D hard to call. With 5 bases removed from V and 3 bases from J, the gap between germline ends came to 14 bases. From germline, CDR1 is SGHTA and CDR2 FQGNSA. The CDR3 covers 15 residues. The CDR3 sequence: CASSAAPDFGNTIYF. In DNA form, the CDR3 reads TGTGCCAGCAGCGCCGCCCCCGACTTTGGAAACACCATATATTTT.

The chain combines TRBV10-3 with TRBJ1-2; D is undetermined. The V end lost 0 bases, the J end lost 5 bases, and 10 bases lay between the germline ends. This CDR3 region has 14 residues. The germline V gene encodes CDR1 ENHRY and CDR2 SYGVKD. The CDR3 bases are TGTGCCATCAGTGAGTCGAGAGGTCTATATGGCTACACCTTC. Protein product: CAISESRGLYGYTF.

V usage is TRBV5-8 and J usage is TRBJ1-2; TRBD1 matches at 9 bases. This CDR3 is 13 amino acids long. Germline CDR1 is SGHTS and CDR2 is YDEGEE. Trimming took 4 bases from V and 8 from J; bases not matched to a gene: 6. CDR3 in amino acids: CASSNRGQRGYTF. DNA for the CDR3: TGTGCCAGCAGCAACAGGGGGCAGAGAGGCTACACCTTC.

The CDR3 loop reads CASSPPGGQGFGNTIYF. The CDR3 nucleotides are TGTGCCAGCAGCCCCCCGGGGGGACAGGGGTTTGGAAACACCATATATTTT. The chain joins TRBV7-9 to TRBJ1-3; 10 positions agree with TRBD1. The CDR3 is 17 residues long. CDR1 and CDR2 from the germline V gene are SEHNR and FQNEAQ (reference sequence). V trimming: 5 bases; J trimming: 3 bases; junction bases outside the gene matches: 10.

CDR3 sequence: CASSPGMRLAGGGAYEQYF. The CDR3 nucleotides read TGTGCCAGCAGCCCGGGGATGAGACTAGCGGGGGGCGGCGCCTACGAGCAGTACTTC. The chain joins TRBV7-2 to TRBJ2-7, with TRBD2 identical over 13 bases. V was clipped by 5 bases and J by 2 bases; unmatched bases: 15. There are 19 residues in the CDR3. Germline V CDR1 and CDR2: SGHTA, FQGNSA. Together with reference TRBV7-2 and TRBJ2-7, the CDR3 gives the full variable domain: GAGVSQSPSNKVTEKGKDVELRCDPISGHTALYWYRQSLGQGLEFLIYFQGNSAPDKSGLPSDRFSAERTGGSVSTLTIQRTQQEDSAVYLCASSPGMRLAGGGAYEQYFGPGTRLTVT.

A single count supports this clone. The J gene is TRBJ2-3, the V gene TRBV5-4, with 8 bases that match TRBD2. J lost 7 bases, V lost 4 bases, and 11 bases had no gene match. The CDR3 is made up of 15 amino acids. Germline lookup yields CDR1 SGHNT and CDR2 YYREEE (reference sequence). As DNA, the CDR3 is TGTGCCAGCAGCCAAGCGGGGGTGGTCTGGAATACGCAGTATTTT. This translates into CASSQAGVVWNTQYF.

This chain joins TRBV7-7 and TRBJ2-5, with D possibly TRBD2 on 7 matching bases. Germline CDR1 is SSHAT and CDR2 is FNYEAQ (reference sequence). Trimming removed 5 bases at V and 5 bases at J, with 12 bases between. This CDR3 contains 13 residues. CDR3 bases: TGTGCCAGCAGCGGGGGGGGCTGGGAGACCCAGTACTTC. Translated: CASSGGGWETQYF.

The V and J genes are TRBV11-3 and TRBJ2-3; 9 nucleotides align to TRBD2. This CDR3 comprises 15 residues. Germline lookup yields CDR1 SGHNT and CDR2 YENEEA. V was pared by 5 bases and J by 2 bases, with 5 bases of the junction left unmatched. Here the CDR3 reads CASSLGTSFTDTQYF. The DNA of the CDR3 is TGTGCCAGCAGCCTCGGGACTAGCTTCACAGATACGCAGTATTTT. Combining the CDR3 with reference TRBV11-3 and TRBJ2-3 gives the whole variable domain EAGVVQSPRYKIIEKKQPVAFWCNPISGHNTLYWYLQNLGQGPELLIRYENEEAVDDSQLPKDRFSAERLKGVDSTLKIQPAELGDSAVYLCASSLGTSFTDTQYFGPGTRLTVL.

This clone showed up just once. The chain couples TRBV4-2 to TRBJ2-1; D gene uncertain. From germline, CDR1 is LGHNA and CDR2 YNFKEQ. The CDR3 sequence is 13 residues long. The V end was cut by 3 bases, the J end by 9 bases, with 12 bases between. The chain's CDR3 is CASSHRLESEQFF. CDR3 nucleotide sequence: TGTGCCAGCAGCCACAGACTGGAGAGTGAGCAGTTCTTC.

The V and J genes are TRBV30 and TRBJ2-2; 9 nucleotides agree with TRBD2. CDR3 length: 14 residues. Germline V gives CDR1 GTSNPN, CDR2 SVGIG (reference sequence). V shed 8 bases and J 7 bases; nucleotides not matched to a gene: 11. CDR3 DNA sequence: TGTGCCGGAGTAAAGCGGGGGGCCGACGGGGAGCTGTTTTTT. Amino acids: CAGVKRGADGELFF.

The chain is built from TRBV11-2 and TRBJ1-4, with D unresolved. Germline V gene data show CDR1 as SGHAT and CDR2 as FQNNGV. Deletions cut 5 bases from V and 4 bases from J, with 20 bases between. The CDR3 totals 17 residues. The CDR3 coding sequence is TGTGCCAGCAGCCTAACGCGCAACCGGGGATATAATGAAAAACTGTTTTTT. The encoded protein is CASSLTRNRGYNEKLFF. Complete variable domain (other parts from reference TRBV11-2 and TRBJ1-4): EAGVAQSPRYKIIEKRQSVAFWCNPISGHATLYWYQQILGQGPKLLIQFQNNGVVDDSQLPKDRFSAERLKGVDSTLKIQPAKLEDSAVYLCASSLTRNRGYNEKLFFGSGTQLSVL.

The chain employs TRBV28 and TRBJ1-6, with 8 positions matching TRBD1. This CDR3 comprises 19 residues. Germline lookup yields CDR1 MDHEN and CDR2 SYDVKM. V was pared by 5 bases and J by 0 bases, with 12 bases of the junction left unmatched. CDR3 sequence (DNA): TGTGCCAGCAGTCAACCCATAACAGGGGGAAGCTCCTATAATTCACCCCTCCACTTT. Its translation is CASSQPITGGSSYNSPLHF.

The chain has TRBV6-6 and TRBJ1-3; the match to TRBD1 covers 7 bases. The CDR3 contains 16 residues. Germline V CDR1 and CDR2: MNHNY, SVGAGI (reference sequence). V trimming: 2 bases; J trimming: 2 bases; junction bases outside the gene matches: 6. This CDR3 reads CASSYPTGYTGNTIYF. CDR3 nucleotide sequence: TGTGCCAGCAGTTACCCGACAGGGTACACTGGAAACACCATATATTTT.

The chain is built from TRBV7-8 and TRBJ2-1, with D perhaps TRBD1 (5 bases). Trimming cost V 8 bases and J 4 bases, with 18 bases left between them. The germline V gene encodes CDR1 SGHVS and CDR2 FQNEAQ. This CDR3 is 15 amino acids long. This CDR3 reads CASLKLTVGYNEQFF. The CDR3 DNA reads TGTGCCAGCCTAAAATTGACAGTTGGATACAATGAGCAGTTCTTC.

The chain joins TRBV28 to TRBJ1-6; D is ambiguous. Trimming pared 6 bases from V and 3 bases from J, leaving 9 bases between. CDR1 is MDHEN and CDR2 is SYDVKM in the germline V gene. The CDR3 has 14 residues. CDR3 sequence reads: CASRAPIYNSPLHF. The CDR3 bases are TGTGCCAGCAGGGCTCCAATCTATAATTCACCCCTCCACTTT.

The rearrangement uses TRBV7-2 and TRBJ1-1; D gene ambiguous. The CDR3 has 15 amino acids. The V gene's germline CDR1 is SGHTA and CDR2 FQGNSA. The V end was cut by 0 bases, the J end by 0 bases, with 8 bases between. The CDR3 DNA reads TGTGCCAGCAGCTTAGCGGCGGCCTTGAACACTGAAGCTTTCTTT. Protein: CASSLAAALNTEAFF.

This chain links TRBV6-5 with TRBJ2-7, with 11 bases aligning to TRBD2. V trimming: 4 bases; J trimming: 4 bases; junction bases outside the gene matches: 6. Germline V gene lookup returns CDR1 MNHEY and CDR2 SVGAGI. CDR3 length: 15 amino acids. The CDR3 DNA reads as TGTGCCAGCAGTTCTCCCGGGACTAGCGGTTACGAGCAGTACTTC. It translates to CASSSPGTSGYEQYF.

DNA for the CDR3: TGTGCCATATCACAGGAAGGTCTTCGGGCCGGACAAGAGACCCAGTACTTC. Its protein is CAISQEGLRAGQETQYF. The chain employs TRBV10-3 and TRBJ2-5; TRBD1 is a possible D gene (5 bases). There are 17 residues in the CDR3. Germline lookup yields CDR1 ENHRY and CDR2 SYGVKD. V dropped 9 bases and J dropped 2 bases, with 25 bases sitting between them.

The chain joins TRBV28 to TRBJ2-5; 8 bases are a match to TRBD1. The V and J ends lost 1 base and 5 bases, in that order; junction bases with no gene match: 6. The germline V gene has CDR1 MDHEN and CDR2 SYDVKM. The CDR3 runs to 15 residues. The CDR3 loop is CASSLSGGLAETQYF. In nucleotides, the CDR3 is TGTGCCAGCAGTTTATCAGGGGGCCTGGCTGAGACCCAGTACTTC.